This TCR beta chain was found in a study of early T cells in non-severe SARS-CoV-2 infection. Background on the study: Sequenced bulk RNA came from whole blood that was unsorted, and chains were unpaired.

The CDR3 totals 13 residues. The V end was cut by 5 bases, the J end by 5 bases, with 10 bases between. CDR1 MRHNA and CDR2 SNTAGT come from the germline V gene. A few counts support this clonotype. Its cognate antigen is unknown. In the library, individual cDNA molecules carried attached unique molecular identifiers. Via MiXCR, TCRdb re-called the 5' RACE reads, giving one row per CDR3 protein. The sample has 75,000 to 90,000 distinct CDR3 sequences; 14% to 15% are singletons. Study-level points and caveats: Sequences matched to VDJdb favored anti-spike CD8 responses, while private and CD4 specificities were missed.

The source is an adult who was a healthcare worker with PCR-confirmed SARS-CoV-2 infection or an uninfected control (not recorded which). The sample taken for sequencing was whole blood. This sequence joins TRBV6-4 and TRBJ2-1; maybe TRBD2 (6 bases). CDR3 loop: CASSNGTHNEQFF. The CDR3 DNA sequence: TGTGCCAGCAGTAACGGGACTCACAATGAGCAGTTCTTC.